What follows are 17 T cell receptor beta chains derived from one specimen sequenced in a study of T cells in Graves' hyperthyroidism and ophthalmopathy. Amplification of TCR beta CDR3 regions used RNA as the template. The HTBI primer set was used in a first-round RT-PCR of the TCR CDR3. In TCRdb, the multiplex PCR reads were re-called with MiXCR into one record per CDR3 protein. This sample has roughly 180,000 distinct CDR3 sequences, with 8% to 9.5% found just once. Material: blood. These receptors all stem from a woman aged 18-30 years with Graves' hyperthyroidism that later progressed to Graves' ophthalmopathy.

This clonotype was detected ten times or more. The gene calls are TRBV7-3 and TRBJ2-3; the D is unclear. CDR3 length equals 14 residues. The germline gives CDR1 SGHTA, CDR2 FQGTGA. V was clipped by 1 base and J by 5 bases, with 10 bases between them. CDR3 residues: CASSLMQAEDTQYF. The CDR3 DNA reads TGTGCCAGCAGCTTAATGCAGGCCGAAGATACGCAGTATTTT.

This clonotype was recorded many times. This chain joins TRBV2 and TRBJ1-5, with a possible D match to TRBD1 (5 bases). Germline values: CDR1 SNHLY, CDR2 FYNNEI. This CDR3 is 13 amino acids long. V gave up 6 bases and J gave up 4 bases, with 10 bases separating them. CDR3 sequence: CASSQGLNQPQHF. The CDR3, as DNA: TGTGCCAGCAGCCAGGGATTGAATCAGCCCCAGCATTTT. The complete variable domain, with remaining parts taken from reference TRBV2 and TRBJ1-5, reads EPEVTQTPSHQVTQMGQEVILRCVPISNHLYFYWYRQILGQKVEFLVSFYNNEISEKSEIFDDQFSVERPDGSNFTLKIRSTKLEDSAMYFCASSQGLNQPQHFGDGTRLSIL.

Many counts were recorded for this clonotype. The chain is built from TRBV28 and TRBJ1-1, with unresolved D. Trimming removed 8 bases at V and 5 bases at J, with 15 bases between. Germline loops: CDR1 MDHEN, CDR2 SYDVKM. The CDR3 length is 13 residues. The CDR3 protein is CASPYISGTEAFF. CDR3 sequence (DNA): TGTGCCAGCCCTTACATTAGCGGAACTGAAGCTTTCTTT.

This clonotype was picked up many times. The chain recombines TRBV27 with TRBJ1-1, with D hard to call. The CDR3 sequence is 13 residues long. Trimming took 3 bases from V and 3 from J, leaving 8 bases between them. CDR1 and CDR2 from the germline V gene are MNHEY and SMNVEV (reference sequence). For the CDR3, the DNA is TGTGCCAGCAGTTTCTCGGGGTACACTGAAGCTTTCTTT. It yields the protein CASSFSGYTEAFF.

This clonotype was detected many times. J is TRBJ1-2 and V is TRBV2; unclear D gene. This CDR3 is 14 amino acids long. Germline CDR1 and CDR2: SNHLY and FYNNEI. The germline V and J ends were trimmed by 1 base and 3 bases, with 9 bases remaining between them. Here the CDR3 reads CASSEGRGYYGYTF. CDR3 DNA: TGTGCCAGCAGTGAAGGCCGGGGATACTATGGCTACACCTTC.

Remarks on this clonotype: Since a much larger clone is just one base distant, this may be a read error. Because it lacks the conserved phenylalanine or tryptophan at the end, this CDR3 is likely a read error. This CDR3 reads CASSQGQSYEQYS. In DNA, the CDR3 is TGTGCCAGCAGCCAGGGACAGTCCTACGAGCAGTACTCC. V and J are TRBV3-1 and TRBJ2-7; 7 nucleotides match TRBD1. Germline values: CDR1 LGHDT, CDR2 YNNKEL (reference sequence). V shed 3 bases, J shed 1 base, and the junction held 0 bases outside the gene matches. This CDR3 spans 13 amino acids.

This clonotype was picked up many times. J is TRBJ1-1 and V is TRBV7-3; D not resolved. In germline, CDR1 is SGHTA, CDR2 FQGTGA. CDR3 length: 15 amino acids. The ends were cut back, 0 bases at V and 0 bases at J, with 8 bases in the middle. CDR3 protein: CASSLTPGLNTEAFF. The CDR3 nucleotides read TGTGCCAGCAGCTTAACGCCAGGATTGAACACTGAAGCTTTCTTT.

Ten or more counts support this clonotype. This chain joins TRBV19 and TRBJ2-3, with 9 nucleotides matching TRBD2. The V gene end was trimmed by 6 bases and the J gene end by 2 bases; junction bases not matched to a gene: 6. The CDR3 has 15 amino acids. The germline V gene has CDR1 LNHDA and CDR2 SQIVND (reference sequence). This CDR3 reads CASSPGLADTDTQYF. For the CDR3, the DNA is TGTGCCAGTAGCCCGGGACTAGCCGACACAGATACGCAGTATTTT. Using reference TRBV19 and TRBJ2-3 for the parts outside the CDR3, the full variable domain is DGGITQSPKYLFRKEGQNVTLSCEQNLNHDAMYWYRQDPGQGLRLIYYSQIVNDFQKGDIAEGYSVSREKKESFPLTVTSAQKNPTAFYLCASSPGLADTDTQYFGPGTRLTVL.

Many counts were recorded for this clonotype. J is TRBJ1-2 and V is TRBV10-2; 7 bases are a match to TRBD1. This CDR3 is 15 amino acids long. With V trimmed by 3 bases and J by 3 bases, 7 bases remained unmatched. The germline CDR1 and CDR2 sequences are WSHSY and SAAADI. The CDR3 here is CASSDADRTYYGYTF. The CDR3 DNA sequence: TGCGCCAGCAGTGACGCGGACAGGACCTACTATGGCTACACCTTC.

V is TRBV3-1 and J is TRBJ1-4, with 10 bases matching TRBD1. With V trimmed by 4 bases and J by 8 bases, 7 bases remained unmatched. There are 15 residues in the CDR3. Per germline, CDR1 LGHDT and CDR2 YNNKEL (reference sequence). This CDR3 is CASSRRTGGGEKLFF. In DNA form, the CDR3 reads TGTGCCAGCAGCCGGAGGACAGGGGGGGGCGAAAAACTGTTTTTT.

This rearrangement joins TRBV14 to TRBJ2-7, with 7 bases matching TRBD1. This CDR3 contains 16 residues. Germline loops: CDR1 SGHDN, CDR2 FVKESK. With V trimmed by 4 bases and J by 0 bases, 9 bases remained unmatched. The CDR3 sequence is CASSPFGTELSYEQYF. The CDR3 DNA sequence: TGTGCCAGCAGCCCTTTCGGGACAGAACTCTCCTACGAGCAGTACTTC.

This clonotype was recorded many times. The V and J genes are TRBV30 and TRBJ1-1; no firm D call. There are 12 residues in the CDR3. The germline V gene has CDR1 GTSNPN and CDR2 SVGIG (reference sequence). With 0 bases removed from V and 5 bases from J, the gap between germline ends came to 7 bases. CDR3 sequence: CAWSVLITEAFF. Here the CDR3 DNA reads TGTGCCTGGAGTGTTTTGATAACTGAAGCTTTCTTT.

The chain joins TRBV10-2 to TRBJ2-2; D call uncertain. Germline V gives CDR1 WSHSY, CDR2 SAAADI. The CDR3 totals 12 residues. V was cut by 7 bases and J by 1 base, with 4 bases left in between. The CDR3 sequence is CASKRNTGELFF. For the CDR3, the DNA is TGCGCCAGCAAGAGGAACACCGGGGAGCTGTTTTTT.

Worth noting for this clonotype: This may arise from a read error, as a much more abundant clone is one base away. This chain connects TRBV7-9 to TRBJ1-2; possibly TRBD1 for D (5 bases). CDR3 length: 13 residues. The germline V gene has CDR1 SEHNR and CDR2 FQNEAQ (reference sequence). Deletions cut 0 bases from V and 7 bases from J, with 9 bases between. In DNA form, the CDR3 reads TGTGCCAGCAGCTTAGCCGGGGGTGGTGGCTACACCTTC. Translation gives CASSLAGGGGYTF.

This clonotype has only a few counts. The rearrangement links TRBV7-6 to TRBJ1-6; D remains unclear. The CDR3 sequence is 12 residues long. V lost 11 bases, J lost 6 bases, and 11 bases lay in between. The germline V gene encodes CDR1 SGHVS and CDR2 FNYEAQ. The CDR3 DNA sequence: TGTGCCTCCCGGGCCCTTAATTCACCCCTCCACTTT. It translates to CASRALNSPLHF.

Many counts were recorded for this clonotype. V usage is TRBV28 and J usage is TRBJ2-1; 10 nucleotides match TRBD1. CDR1 and CDR2 (germline): MDHEN, SYDVKM. V gave up 6 bases and J gave up 5 bases; unmatched junction bases: 10. The CDR3 sequence is 16 residues long. The CDR3 here is CASSRTGTGVNNEQFF. CDR3 nucleotide sequence: TGTGCCAGCAGCCGTACCGGGACAGGGGTTAACAATGAGCAGTTCTTC. Combining the CDR3 with reference TRBV28 and TRBJ2-1 gives the whole variable domain DVKVTQSSRYLVKRTGEKVFLECVQDMDHENMFWYRQDPGLGLRLIYFSYDVKMKEKGDIPEGYSVSREKKERFSLILESASTNQTSMYLCASSRTGTGVNNEQFFGPGTRLTVL.

This clonotype was recorded many times. The chain is built from TRBV7-2 and TRBJ2-7; maybe TRBD2 (5 bases). The CDR3 is 14 amino acids. Germline V gene sequence: CDR1 SGHTA, CDR2 FQGNSA. Trimming removed 1 base at V and 0 bases at J, with 7 bases between. This CDR3 reads CASSLESGSYEQYF. CDR3 sequence (DNA): TGTGCCAGCAGCTTAGAGAGCGGCTCCTACGAGCAGTACTTC.